Included here is one T cell receptor beta chain sequence, with context. Antigen: not known. An Oncomine TCR Beta short-read assay was used to sequence the DNA from cultured CD4+ T cells. TCRdb re-called the PCR reads with MiXCR, one entry per CDR3 protein. The sample records about 7,600 distinct CDR3 sequences, about 42% being singletons. This CDR3 has 17 residues. Trimming removed 6 bases at V and 0 bases at J, with 15 bases between. Germline V lookup: CDR1 MNHNS, CDR2 SASEGT. The entry originates in a study of vaccination and CD4 T cells after COVID-19. Background on the study: Overlapping spike peptides served as the stimulus for the cells. These peptides came from SARS-CoV-2 and from the common cold coronaviruses HCoV-NL63, HCoV-OC43 and HCoV-229E. Findings and caveats of the study: Looking at convalescent patients, 304 of their 307 vaccine-specific clones were spike mono-reactive.

Treatment specified: roughly 10-day PBMC culture with coronavirus spike peptide pools or control peptides (ViraFEST assay). Gathering of the CD4+ T cells, from the unexposed donor, took place before the COVID-19 pandemic (2011-2018). First, ViraFEST expanded antigen-specific T cells with peptide pools, and next it sequenced the TCRs. Sequences were obtained from CD4+ T cells from blood, cultured in vitro. The TCR comes from a human donor in good health. The V call is TRBV6-1, the J call TRBJ1-6, with D possibly being TRBD1 (5 bases). This chain's CDR3 is CASSPMGGSSYNSPLHF. The CDR3 DNA sequence: TGTGCCAGCAGCCCTATGGGGGGTAGCTCCTATAATTCACCCCTCCACTTT.